What follows describes a single TCR beta chain. The table came from immunoSEQ multiplex PCR; TCRdb's copy has only in-frame clones and leaves some out. This sample has roughly 700,000 clones; roughly 90% occur once, and the top ten carry about 0.01%. This record comes from a study of shared T cell receptors in the human thymus. The same sample was also used in a study of human thymus T cells. From that report: Immunologically healthy infants in Finland undergoing congenital heart defect surgery were the donors. Thymic and blood repertoires appeared to carry a bias in their V and J gene usage. Reports from related research described highly overlapping thymic repertoires among unrelated individuals.

The clonotype comes from a boy younger than two with a congenital heart defect. Sequencing was carried out using thymocytes.

The CDR3 is CASSPPNTGTGLFF. CDR3 bases: TGTGCCAGCTCACCACCGAACACCGGGACAGGTTTGTTCTTC. This chain uses TRBV18 with TRBJ2-1, with 8 bases matching TRBD1. CDR1 KGHSH and CDR2 LQKENI come from the germline V gene. The CDR3 runs 14 residues. V was clipped by 0 bases and J by 15 bases; unmatched bases: 10.